One sample yielded the 29 T cell receptor beta chains listed below, sequenced in a study of cytomegalovirus exposure and HLA in healthy donors. With 60 Vbeta and 13 Jbeta primers, the PCR was carried out. Here immunoSEQ multiplex PCR was the method, and the copy in TCRdb shows in-frame clones only, minus some. The data hold roughly 120,000 clones, with 79% observed a single time. Input material: PBMCs. All receptors come from a man between 18 and 29 years old in good health and CMV-seronegative.

The rearrangement uses TRBV4-3 and TRBJ1-2; D is possibly TRBD1 (5 bases). The CDR3 extends over 15 amino acids. Per germline, CDR1 LGHNA and CDR2 YSLEER. Trimming shortened V by 4 bases and J by 1 base, and 13 bases separated the two germline ends. CDR3 nucleotide sequence: TGCGCCAGCAGCCCACGACAGCTTCTTAACTATGGCTACACCTTC. Residues: CASSPRQLLNYGYTF.

The chain couples TRBV13 to TRBJ2-1; TRBD2 matches 8 bases. Trimming removed 4 bases from V and 6 bases from J; junction bases left unmatched: 11. This CDR3 region has 16 residues. Germline-derived CDR1 and CDR2 are PRHDT and FYEKMQ (reference sequence). CDR3 amino acids: CASSYQTSAGINEQFF. The CDR3 DNA follows: TGTGCCAGCAGCTACCAGACTAGCGCGGGTATCAATGAGCAGTTCTTC.

The V gene is TRBV15, the J gene TRBJ2-7; TRBD2 matches at 12 bases. Germline CDR1 is LNHNV and CDR2 is YYDKDF (reference sequence). Trimming removed 0 bases from V and 0 bases from J; junction bases left unmatched: 9. The CDR3 loop spans 19 amino acids. In nucleotides, the CDR3 is TGTGCCACCAGCAGAGATAGGGGACTAGCGGGCATACGCTCCTACGAGCAGTACGTC. This gives the protein CATSRDRGLAGIRSYEQYV.

The rearrangement links TRBV7-9 to TRBJ1-2; 7 bases map to TRBD1. The junction had 3 bases not matched to a gene; V was cut back by 1 base and J by 1 base. Germline CDR1 and CDR2: SEHNR and FQNEAQ (reference sequence). This CDR3 has 15 residues. The CDR3 loop is CASSLGTGINYGYTF. The CDR3 DNA follows: TGTGCCAGCAGCTTAGGGACAGGAATTAACTATGGCTACACCTTC.

The CDR3 sequence: CASSSTNALLTNTGELFF. CDR3 DNA sequence: TGTGCCAGCAGCTCGACAAATGCACTGCTTACGAACACCGGGGAGCTGTTTTTT. The chain joins TRBV2 to TRBJ2-2, with unresolved D. This CDR3 is built from 18 residues. The V and J ends lost 6 bases and 0 bases respectively, with 20 bases between them. Germline CDR1 is SNHLY and CDR2 is FYNNEI.

J is TRBJ2-3 and V is TRBV5-6; D may be TRBD2 (6 bases). The V gene lost 4 bases and the J gene lost 2 bases, with 14 bases spanning the gap. The CDR3 is 15 residues long. Germline CDR1 and CDR2: SGHDT and YYEEEE. The CDR3 protein is CASSLTSPATDTQYF. CDR3 DNA: TGTGCCAGCAGCCTTACTAGCCCCGCCACAGATACGCAGTATTTT.

This clone was observed a single time. V is TRBV5-4 and J is TRBJ1-2; D ambiguous. The CDR3 has 15 residues. Germline V CDR1 and CDR2: SGHNT, YYREEE (reference sequence). Between the trimmed V and J ends, which lost 4 bases and 2 bases, there was a span of 15 bases. DNA of the CDR3: TGTGCCAGCAGCCCTAGGGAGCCATTCAACTATGGCTACACCTTC. Protein: CASSPREPFNYGYTF.

This rearrangement joins TRBV15 to TRBJ2-5; D perhaps matches TRBD1 (6 bases). Germline-derived CDR1 and CDR2 are LNHNV and YYDKDF (reference sequence). The CDR3 covers 15 residues. V was pared by 0 bases and J by 2 bases, with 10 bases between. The CDR3 loop reads CATSRDRQGQETQYF. The CDR3 DNA sequence: TGTGCCACCAGCAGAGATCGCCAGGGGCAAGAGACCCAGTACTTC.

The rearrangement joins TRBV19 to TRBJ1-1; TRBD1 might be the D (5 bases). With 3 bases removed from V and 1 base from J, the gap between germline ends came to 12 bases. This CDR3 is 15 amino acids long. CDR1 and CDR2 from the germline V gene are LNHDA and SQIVND (reference sequence). The CDR3 loop reads CASSITQAGNTEAFF. The CDR3 nucleotides are TGTGCCAGTAGTATCACACAGGCAGGGAACACTGAAGCTTTCTTT.

This chain connects TRBV19 to TRBJ1-4, with TRBD1 as a possible D gene (6 bases). Germline loops: CDR1 LNHDA, CDR2 SQIVND (reference sequence). Trimming took off 7 bases at V and 0 bases at J, with 12 bases between the two ends. This CDR3 has 15 amino acids. CDR3 sequence reads: CASNLGAATNEKLFF. The CDR3 DNA reads as TGTGCCAGTAACCTGGGGGCCGCAACTAATGAAAAACTGTTTTTT.

This clone was detected a few times. The V call is TRBV18, the J call TRBJ1-2; D is undetermined. Looked up from germline, CDR1 is KGHSH and CDR2 is LQKENI. The length of the CDR3 is 15 residues. The V and J ends lost 3 bases and 4 bases respectively, with 15 bases between them. CDR3 region: CASSPEGNRGYGYTF. Written as DNA, the CDR3 is TGTGCCAGCTCACCGGAGGGAAATCGGGGCTATGGCTACACCTTC.

The rearrangement joins TRBV6-5 to TRBJ1-3; 7 nucleotides line up with TRBD1. The CDR3 sequence is 15 residues long. CDR1 is MNHEY, CDR2 SVGAGI, per germline. J lost 1 base, V lost 6 bases, and 6 bases had no gene match. In DNA, the CDR3 is TGTGCCAGCAGGTCACAGGGGAGGTCTGGAAACACCATATATTTT. The encoded protein is CASRSQGRSGNTIYF.

The V gene is TRBV19, the J gene TRBJ1-2, with unresolved D. The V end was cut by 5 bases, the J end by 5 bases, with 15 bases between. Germline V lookup: CDR1 LNHDA, CDR2 SQIVND (reference sequence). The CDR3 is made up of 14 amino acids. The CDR3 reads CASSSGLQRYGYTF. The CDR3 DNA follows: TGTGCCAGTAGTTCAGGACTCCAGAGGTATGGCTACACCTTC. Supplemented by reference TRBV19 and TRBJ1-2, the full variable domain reads DGGITQSPKYLFRKEGQNVTLSCEQNLNHDAMYWYRQDPGQGLRLIYYSQIVNDFQKGDIAEGYSVSREKKESFPLTVTSAQKNPTAFYLCASSSGLQRYGYTFGSGTRLTVV.

The gene calls are TRBV7-3 and TRBJ2-1; the D is unclear. The ends were cut back, 3 bases at V and 9 bases at J, with 12 bases in the middle. This CDR3 is 13 amino acids long. CDR1 SGHTA and CDR2 FQGTGA come from the germline V gene. The CDR3 spells CASSFNRGSEQFF. The CDR3 bases are TGTGCCAGCAGCTTTAACCGCGGCAGTGAGCAGTTCTTC.

The chain uses TRBV7-2 and TRBJ1-2; 11 bases align to TRBD1. The trim removed 5 bases at V and 6 bases at J, leaving 8 bases unmatched. Germline V gives CDR1 SGHTA, CDR2 FQGNSA. This CDR3 has 15 residues. DNA of the CDR3: TGTGCCAGCAGCCTACAAGGGACAGGGGGGGATGGCTACACCTTC. The encoded protein is CASSLQGTGGDGYTF.

The chain carries TRBV30 and TRBJ2-1; 8 positions match TRBD2. V gave up 5 bases and J gave up 0 bases; unmatched junction bases: 3. This CDR3 comprises 14 residues. Germline CDR1 is GTSNPN and CDR2 is SVGIG (reference sequence). CDR3 nucleotide sequence: TGTGCCTGGTTAACTAGCGGCTCCTACAATGAGCAGTTCTTC. Protein: CAWLTSGSYNEQFF.

V is TRBV10-1 and J is TRBJ2-3, with 8 nucleotides matching TRBD2. This CDR3 region has 13 residues. Germline lookup yields CDR1 WNHNN and CDR2 SYGVQD (reference sequence). Unmatched junction bases numbered 7, after V lost 4 bases and J lost 10 bases. The chain's CDR3 is CASSGYTSGSQYF. CDR3 coding DNA: TGCGCCAGCAGTGGGTATACTAGCGGATCGCAGTATTTT.

The DNA for the CDR3 is TGTGCCAGCAGCGTAGAGTGGGGAGGTTACAATGAGCAGTTCTTC. It translates to CASSVEWGGYNEQFF. This rearrangement joins TRBV9 to TRBJ2-1; a weak D match, TRBD2 (6 bases). From germline, CDR1 is SGDLS and CDR2 YYNGEE. The CDR3 length is 15 residues. V was shortened by 0 bases and J by 4 bases, with 11 bases between the two germline ends.

This chain connects TRBV5-6 to TRBJ2-1; TRBD2 agrees at 9 bases. Germline loops: CDR1 SGHDT, CDR2 YYEEEE. This CDR3 is 18 amino acids long. V lost 4 bases and J lost 2; bases outside the gene matches: 13. The CDR3 loop is CASSRTSAKRGPYNEQFF. The DNA of the CDR3 is TGTGCCAGCAGCCGGACTAGCGCCAAAAGGGGGCCCTACAATGAGCAGTTCTTC.

The chain is built from TRBV7-2 and TRBJ2-5, with 8 bases aligning to TRBD2. The germline gives CDR1 SGHTA, CDR2 FQGNSA. The V and J ends lost 5 bases and 1 base, in that order; junction bases with no gene match: 12. This CDR3 contains 17 residues. DNA for the CDR3: TGTGCCAGCAGCGACCGGGCTTTGGCGGGAGGCCAAGAGACCCAGTACTTC. Residues: CASSDRALAGGQETQYF.

The V and J genes are TRBV9 and TRBJ1-3; 8 bases map to TRBD1. V shed 4 bases and J 7 bases; nucleotides not matched to a gene: 7. The CDR3 runs to 14 residues. In germline, CDR1 is SGDLS, CDR2 YYNGEE. The CDR3 is CASSPYDRGNTIYF. CDR3 nucleotides: TGTGCCAGCAGCCCCTACGACAGGGGTAACACCATATATTTT.

The rearrangement links TRBV30 to TRBJ2-7; TRBD1 agrees at 7 bases. V lost 5 bases to trimming and J lost 0 bases; unmatched junction nucleotides: 4. The CDR3 spans 13 residues. Germline lookup yields CDR1 GTSNPN and CDR2 SVGIG (reference sequence). The CDR3 bases are TGTGCCTGGGAGGACAGGAGCTCCTACGAGCAGTACGTC. Protein: CAWEDRSSYEQYV.

The chain combines TRBV4-2 with TRBJ2-2; a weak D match, TRBD2 (6 bases). The germline gives CDR1 LGHNA, CDR2 YNFKEQ. V was pared by 0 bases and J by 0 bases, with 14 bases between. This CDR3 has 18 amino acids. The CDR3 sequence is CASSQEVRLAPNTGELFF. The CDR3 DNA sequence: TGTGCCAGCAGCCAAGAGGTTCGTCTAGCGCCGAACACCGGGGAGCTGTTTTTT.

The chain is built from TRBV27 and TRBJ1-2; D call uncertain. The CDR3 is 13 residues long. V gave up 4 bases and J gave up 3 bases, with 9 bases separating them. Germline V gene sequence: CDR1 MNHEY, CDR2 SMNVEV (reference sequence). The CDR3, as DNA: TGTGCCAGCAGTTCCGCGATGGACTATGGCTACACCTTC. Its protein is CASSSAMDYGYTF.

The CDR3: CASSLAGTSYEQYV. The CDR3 DNA is TGTGCCAGCAGCTTAGCCGGGACTTCCTACGAGCAGTACGTC. The chain employs TRBV11-2 and TRBJ2-7; D is perhaps TRBD2 (6 bases). CDR1 SGHAT and CDR2 FQNNGV come from the germline V gene. V lost 1 base, J lost 1 base, and 8 bases lay in between. There are 14 residues in the CDR3.

This clone was seen more than once but under ten times. This chain links TRBV19 with TRBJ2-7; 7 positions agree with TRBD1. Germline V CDR1 and CDR2: LNHDA, SQIVND (reference sequence). V lost 4 bases to trimming and J lost 5 bases; unmatched junction nucleotides: 11. This CDR3 contains 15 residues. The CDR3 DNA reads as TGTGCCAGTAGTACAAACGACAGGGTGAGGAACGAGCAGTACTTC. This sequence encodes CASSTNDRVRNEQYF.

The chain has TRBV9 and TRBJ2-5; 8 bases are shared with TRBD2. Gene TRBJ2-7 matches the end of the DNA better, so the J call may be wrong. This CDR3 region has 16 residues. Germline V CDR1 and CDR2: SGDLS, YYNGEE. In DNA form, the CDR3 reads TGTGCCAGCAGCGTCTCCCGACTAGCGCAAACCTACGAGCAGTACTTC. Amino acids: CASSVSRLAQTYEQYF.

Points on this clone: The same CDR3 arises from other DNA sequences in this sample as well. The chain links TRBV14 to TRBJ1-1, with D unresolved. V lost 1 base, J lost 5 bases, and 8 bases lay in between. Looked up from germline, CDR1 is SGHDN and CDR2 is FVKESK. The CDR3 runs 13 residues. The CDR3: CASSQVRDTEAFF. CDR3 DNA: TGTGCCAGCAGCCAAGTGAGGGATACTGAAGCTTTCTTT.

This clone was counted only a few times. The chain carries TRBV10-1 and TRBJ2-1; 14 positions match TRBD2. CDR1 is WNHNN and CDR2 is SYGVQD in the germline V gene (reference sequence). There are 14 residues in the CDR3. With V trimmed by 3 bases and J by 12 bases, 4 bases remained unmatched. Here the CDR3 reads CASSDGTSGSVQFF. CDR3 nucleotides: TGCGCCAGCAGTGATGGGACTAGCGGGAGTGTGCAGTTCTTC.